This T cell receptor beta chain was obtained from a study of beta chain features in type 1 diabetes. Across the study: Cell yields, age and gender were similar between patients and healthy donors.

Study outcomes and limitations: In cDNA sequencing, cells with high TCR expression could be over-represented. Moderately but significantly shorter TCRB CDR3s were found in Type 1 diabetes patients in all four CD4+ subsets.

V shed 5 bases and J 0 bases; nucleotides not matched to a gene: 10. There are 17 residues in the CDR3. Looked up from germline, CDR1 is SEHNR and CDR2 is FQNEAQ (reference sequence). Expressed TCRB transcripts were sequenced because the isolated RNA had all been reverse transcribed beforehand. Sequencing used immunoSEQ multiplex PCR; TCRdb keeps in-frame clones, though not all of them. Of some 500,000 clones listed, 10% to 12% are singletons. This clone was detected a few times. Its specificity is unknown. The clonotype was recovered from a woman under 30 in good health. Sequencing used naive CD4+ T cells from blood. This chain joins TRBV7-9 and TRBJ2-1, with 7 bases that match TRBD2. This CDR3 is CASSPFGGGLSYNEQFF. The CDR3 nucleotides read TGTGCCAGCAGCCCATTTGGGGGAGGGCTCTCCTACAATGAGCAGTTCTTC.